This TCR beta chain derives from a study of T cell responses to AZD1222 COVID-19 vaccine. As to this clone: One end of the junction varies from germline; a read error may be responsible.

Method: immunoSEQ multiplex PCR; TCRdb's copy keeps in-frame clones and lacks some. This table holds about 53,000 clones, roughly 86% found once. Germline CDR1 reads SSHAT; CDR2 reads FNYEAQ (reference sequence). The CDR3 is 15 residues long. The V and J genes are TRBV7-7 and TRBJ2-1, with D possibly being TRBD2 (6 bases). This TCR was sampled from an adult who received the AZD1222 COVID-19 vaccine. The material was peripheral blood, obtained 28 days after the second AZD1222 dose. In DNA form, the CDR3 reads TGTGCTAGCAGCCCTATCTACGGGAGCAACAATGAGCAGTTCTTC. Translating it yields CASSPIYGSNNEQFF.